This T cell receptor beta chain derives from a study of T cells in Graves' hyperthyroidism and ophthalmopathy (dated by TCRdb to about 2019). In terms of the full investigation: A discovery cohort of about 96 patients, roughly 40 with Graves' ophthalmopathy and over 55 with stable Graves' hyperthyroidism, was used to find distinguishing TCR V-J signatures. Whether ophthalmopathy could be predicted prospectively was tested in an independent validation cohort made up of roughly 20 hyperthyroidism patients plus 17 patients who later progressed to ophthalmopathy. The approximately 90 discovery patients were divided at random into training and test sets in a 7:3 ratio. In addition, the study compared T-cell repertoires in thyroid tissue and in blood from several Graves' hyperthyroidism patients. After sampling, hyperthyroidism patients received methimazole starting at 30 mg daily, and ophthalmopathy patients received high-dose intravenous methylprednisolone. According to the paper, TCR Vbeta CDR3 sequencing was carried out on some 140 peripheral blood samples, which came from under 50 ophthalmopathy, approximately 78 hyperthyroidism and roughly 17 progressor patients. Results and caveats for the whole study, not just this receptor: In validation, the model predicted progression to ophthalmopathy with approximately 71% sensitivity and less than 80% specificity, a median of about 6.7 months before onset. Sample size was not statistically predetermined, and investigators were not blinded to group allocation. In cross-validation, a model built on a 13 V-J signature told ophthalmopathy apart from stable hyperthyroidism with 87.88% sensitivity and roughly 83% specificity, and in testing the same model reached 80%/75%. Most expanded thyroid clonotypes (frequency above 0.001) were also detected in blood, a finding suggesting that blood repertoires may reflect thyroid immune responses.

Amplification of TCR beta CDR3 regions was carried out from RNA transcripts. The TCR CDR3 was subjected to a first round of RT-PCR using the HTBI primer set and the Qiagen OneStep RT-PCR kit. A second multiplex PCR round built the libraries, followed by size selection and purification. Libraries were sequenced paired-end with 100 bp reads on an Illumina HiSeq2000. For the original study's pipeline: SOAPnuke was used to process the raw data, throwing out any read that contained adapters or uncalled bases, had a mean Phred below 15, or lacked an exact constant-primer or identifier match. High-quality paired reads were merged with COPE v1.2.5, and unique nucleotide sequences were defined as clonotypes. MiTCR v1.1 was used to align the clonotypes against IMGT TRBV, TRBD and TRBJ reference segments. Analysis was restricted to V-J combinations with a frequency above 0.0001, which covered roughly 99% of repertoires. The TCS score was defined as F50 (clonal expansion) divided by E x V (chaos), with BLOSUM62-based TCRdist calculated between CDR3 peptides within each V-J. Welch's t-statistics and random forest reduced fewer than 550 V-J features to some 14, which were used in a naive Bayes classifier (R e1071). Using fastp trimming at Q25 and MiXCR clonotype assembly, TCRdb reanalyzed the public sequencing data and kept in-frame beta chains. Each CDR3 protein appears once, grouped with its most common genes and DNA. These V and J calls rely on TCRdb rather than the paper's analysis. The sample includes some 510,000 distinct CDR3 sequences, with 46% observed a single time. The leading ten clones occupy roughly 8.2% of the sample.

CDR1 and CDR2 are read off the germline V gene (reference sequence) as LNHNV and YYDKDF. CDR3 length: 18 amino acids, cysteine to phenylalanine. Only the CDR3 part of the read is kept: 54 bases, read in frame from the first base. V loses 0 bases of germline sequence and J loses 0 bases, and the interval between the two ends is 12 bases. Details on this clonotype: Its target antigen remains unknown. Base qualities are not recorded, but no much larger clone differs from it by a single base.

A patient counted as having stable Graves' hyperthyroidism if no progression to ophthalmopathy occurred over 18 months of follow-up. Hyperthyroidism patients were newly diagnosed, with disease duration under 2 months, and aged 18 to 65 years. Exclusion was applied to patients with uncontrolled infections, other autoimmune diseases, pregnancy or lactation. Diagnoses were established on the basis of clinical symptoms, serum thyroxine and TRAb, thyroid ultrasound, and orbital computed tomography. Total RNA was extracted using Trizol reagent, and RNA quality was assessed on an Agilent 2100 Bioanalyzer.

The rearrangement joined TRBV15 to TRBJ2-6, with the D call perhaps TRBD1 or TRBD2, each one matching 5 bases. The clonotype comes from a woman aged 18 to 35 with Graves' hyperthyroidism. Donor details come from another sample of the same person, matched by shared clones. Sequenced input: peripheral blood or thyroid tissue (not recorded which). The CDR3 sequence is CATSREGDRYSGANVLTF. The nucleotide sequence is TGTGCCACCAGCAGAGAAGGGGACCGTTACTCTGGGGCCAACGTCCTGACTTTC.